This is a list of T cell receptor beta chains from one sample in a study of T cell changes during pregnancy in multiple sclerosis. Libraries were prepared by immunoSEQ multiplex PCR; TCRdb keeps only in-frame clonotypes and omits some of them. The sample holds about 80,000 clones, roughly 94% seen once. This material consisted of peripheral blood, taken before pregnancy. The source is a female donor with multiple sclerosis, enrolled in a pregnancy study. CDR3s include the opening cysteine and the closing phenylalanine or tryptophan. D genes are given only for firm matches. Part of the rows lack a size; the others show once, few, many or a class for expanded clones.

>NA|TRBV6-6|TRBJ1-2|NA
CASSRLGGARGYTF
TGTGCCAGCTCTCGACTGGGGGGGGCCCGTGGCTACACCTTC
>NA|TRBV19|TRBJ1-1|NA
CASSVTRNTEAFF
TGTGCCAGTAGTGTAACAAGGAACACTGAAGCTTTCTTT
>NA|TRBV9|TRBJ2-3|TRBD2
CASSLTPGLLTQYF
TGTGCCAGCAGCCTCACCCCGGGACTACTGACGCAGTATTTT
>NA|TRBV19|TRBJ2-1|TRBD2
CASSGKAGFSDEQFF
TGTGCCAGTAGTGGAAAAGCGGGGTTTAGCGATGAGCAGTTCTTC
>NA|TRBV5-6|TRBJ2-1|NA
CASSLISSYNEQFF
TGTGCCAGCAGCTTGATTAGCTCCTACAATGAGCAGTTCTTC
>NA|TRBV2|TRBJ2-1|TRBD2
CASTVTGTSGGSYNEQFF
TGTGCCAGCACCGTGACCGGGACTAGCGGGGGTTCCTACAATGAGCAGTTCTTC
>once|TRBV4-2|TRBJ2-1|NA
CASSQDLNSYNEQFF
TGTGCCAGCAGCCAAGACTTAAACTCCTACAATGAGCAGTTCTTC
>NA|TRBV11-2|TRBJ2-5|NA
CASSLVGGPETQYF
TGTGCCAGCAGCTTAGTGGGGGGGCCAGAGACCCAGTACTTC
>once|TRBV6-6|TRBJ2-7|TRBD1
CASSTDRAPYEQYF
TGTGCCAGCAGCACGGACAGGGCCCCCTACGAGCAGTACTTC
>NA|TRBV5-1|TRBJ1-3|NA
CASSLVGRDSGNTIYF
TGCGCCAGCAGCTTGGTTGGCAGGGACTCTGGAAACACCATATATTTT
>few|TRBV19|TRBJ2-2|NA
CASSIARGSNTGELFF
TGTGCCAGTAGTATAGCTAGGGGCTCTAACACCGGGGAGCTGTTTTTT
>NA|TRBV6-5|TRBJ2-1|TRBD1
CASRRDRGYNEQFF
TGTGCCAGCAGACGGGACAGGGGCTACAATGAGCAGTTCTTC
>NA|TRBV5-5|TRBJ2-7|TRBD2
CASSPTSGFGYEQYF
TGTGCCAGCAGCCCCACTAGCGGGTTTGGCTACGAGCAGTACTTC
>NA|TRBV7-2|TRBJ2-7|TRBD1
CASSLRDRLYEQYF
TGTGCCAGCAGCTTACGGGACAGACTATACGAGCAGTACTTC
>NA|TRBV19|TRBJ2-7|NA
CASSIGQGGLEQYF
TGTGCCAGTAGTATTGGGCAGGGGGGCCTCGAGCAGTACTTC
>NA|TRBV6-6|TRBJ2-3|NA
CASSYVRGGLDTQYF
TGTGCCAGCAGTTACGTACGAGGTGGATTAGATACGCAGTATTTT
>NA|TRBV28|TRBJ2-3|TRBD2
CASSLAGEGTDTQYF
TGTGCCAGCAGTCTAGCGGGAGAGGGAACAGATACGCAGTATTTT
>NA|TRBV2|TRBJ2-1|TRBD1
CASRGTVDYNEQFF
TGTGCCAGCAGAGGGACAGTAGATTACAATGAGCAGTTCTTC
>NA|TRBV25-1|TRBJ2-2|NA
CASSDRPGSNTGELFF
TGTGCCAGCAGTGACCGACCGGGGTCGAACACCGGGGAGCTGTTTTTT
>NA|TRBV2|TRBJ2-1|NA
CASSLDLAGPYNEQFF
TGTGCCAGCAGCCTAGACCTCGCGGGGCCCTACAATGAGCAGTTCTTC
>few|TRBV2|TRBJ2-3|TRBD2
CASSRDTSGSGDTQYF
TGTGCCAGCAGCCGAGACACTAGCGGGAGTGGAGATACGCAGTATTTT
>NA|TRBV28|TRBJ2-5|NA
CASSSGQRQETQYF
TGTGCCAGCAGTTCCGGACAGCGGCAAGAGACCCAGTACTTC
>NA|TRBV5-1|TRBJ2-2|TRBD1
CASSLAETGSNTGELFF
TGCGCCAGCAGCTTGGCCGAGACAGGGTCGAACACCGGGGAGCTGTTTTTT
>NA|TRBV5-1|TRBJ2-1|NA
CASSLDGYNEQFF
TGCGCCAGCAGCTTGGACGGGTACAATGAGCAGTTCTTC
>NA|TRBV30|TRBJ1-1|TRBD1
CAWSHGQGAYTEAFF
TGTGCCTGGAGTCACGGACAGGGCGCCTACACTGAAGCTTTCTTT
>NA|TRBV9|TRBJ2-2|NA
CASSVGLLHEGTGELFF
TGTGCCAGCAGCGTAGGACTCCTCCACGAAGGCACCGGGGAGCTGTTTTTT
>NA|TRBV27|TRBJ1-2|NA
CASSANLRVAGYTF
TGTGCCAGCAGTGCTAACCTCAGGGTCGCTGGCTACACCTTC
>NA|TRBV28|TRBJ2-7|TRBD1
CASSFPPLLRTGRHEQYF
TGTGCCAGCAGTTTCCCCCCCCTGCTTCGGACAGGGAGGCACGAGCAGTACTTC
>NA|TRBV27|TRBJ2-1|NA
CASSRSRADEQFF
TGTGCCAGCAGTCGCTCCAGGGCGGATGAGCAGTTCTTC
>NA|TRBV7-8|TRBJ2-7|NA
CASSLRWSGDYEQYF
TGTGCCAGCAGCTTAAGGTGGAGCGGAGACTACGAGCAGTACTTC
>NA|TRBV6-1|TRBJ1-1|TRBD1
CASSTDRGTTEAFF
TGTGCCAGCAGTACCGACAGGGGGACCACTGAAGCTTTCTTT
>once|TRBV5-1|TRBJ2-1|NA
CASSFNSGLSYNEQFF
TGCGCCAGCAGTTTCAATAGCGGACTCTCCTACAATGAGCAGTTCTTC
>few|TRBV6-5|TRBJ1-5|NA
CASSRDLLRQPQHF
TGTGCCAGCAGCCGGGACTTGCTGCGCCAGCCCCAGCATTTT
>NA|TRBV6-5|TRBJ2-1|TRBD1
CASRMGQGPYNEQFF
TGTGCCAGCAGGATGGGACAGGGCCCTTACAATGAGCAGTTCTTC
>NA|TRBV5-4|TRBJ2-3|NA
CASSLQGLAPDTQYF
TGTGCCAGCAGCTTACAAGGCCTAGCCCCAGATACGCAGTATTTT
>NA|TRBV20-1|TRBJ2-7|NA
CSAPDDNEQYF
TGCAGTGCTCCTGACGACAACGAGCAGTACTTC
>NA|TRBV4-2|TRBJ2-2|NA
CASSQGGLGELFF
TGTGCCAGCAGCCAAGGAGGCCTCGGGGAGCTGTTTTTT
>NA|TRBV28|TRBJ1-1|NA
CASSSNRQAFF
TGTGCCAGCAGTTCAAACAGACAAGCTTTCTTT
>NA|TRBV4-1|TRBJ1-3|NA
CASSQGGSRGYAGNTIYF
TGCGCCAGCAGCCAAGGTGGGAGCAGGGGCTATGCTGGAAACACCATATATTTT
>NA|TRBV6-4|TRBJ1-2|NA
CASSDSAGGAGYTF
TGTGCCAGCAGTGACTCAGCCGGGGGAGCTGGCTACACCTTC